The 24 T cell receptor beta chains given below trace back to one sample, sequenced in a study of cytomegalovirus exposure and HLA in healthy donors. A multiplex PCR was run with 60 Vbeta primers and 13 Jbeta primers. This table comes from immunoSEQ multiplex PCR, and its TCRdb copy is limited to in-frame clones, with some not included. The repertoire consists of around 120,000 clones, with over 65% occurring once and the leading ten covering about 2%. The sequencing input was PBMCs. Receptors originate from a man younger than 30 in good health and CMV-seronegative.

The chain uses TRBV10-2 and TRBJ1-2, with TRBD1 as a possible D gene (5 bases). CDR1 WSHSY and CDR2 SAAADI come from the germline V gene. Trimming shortened V by 4 bases and J by 6 bases, and 12 bases separated the two germline ends. The CDR3 is 13 residues long. CDR3 protein: CASSAQGQHGYTF. The CDR3 DNA reads as TGCGCCAGCAGTGCCCAGGGCCAGCATGGCTACACCTTC.

CDR3 in DNA: TGTGCCAGCAGCTCGACTAGCGGGGTTGGCACCGGGGAGCTGTTTTTT. This sequence encodes CASSSTSGVGTGELFF. The chain links TRBV9 to TRBJ2-2; the match to TRBD2 covers 11 bases. This CDR3 has 16 amino acids. CDR1 and CDR2 (germline): SGDLS, YYNGEE. V was clipped by 4 bases and J by 4 bases; unmatched bases: 6.

V and J are TRBV9 and TRBJ2-5; TRBD2 matches at 9 bases. The V gene's germline CDR1 is SGDLS and CDR2 YYNGEE. The CDR3 consists of 15 residues. V shed 4 bases and J 5 bases; nucleotides not matched to a gene: 9. The CDR3 DNA follows: TGTGCCAGCAGCACTGGACTAGCGCCCAGGGAGACCCAGTACTTC. Translated: CASSTGLAPRETQYF.

The V and J genes are TRBV2 and TRBJ2-5, with 9 bases matching TRBD1. This CDR3 has 14 residues. V lost 5 bases and J lost 5; bases outside the gene matches: 6. The V gene's germline CDR1 is SNHLY and CDR2 FYNNEI. This chain's CDR3 is CASSRTGGRETQYF. The CDR3 nucleotides are TGTGCCAGCAGTCGTACAGGGGGCCGGGAGACCCAGTACTTC.

The chain employs TRBV7-9 and TRBJ2-1; the match to TRBD2 covers 11 bases. Germline lookup yields CDR1 SEHNR and CDR2 FQNEAQ (reference sequence). The junction had 4 bases not matched to a gene; V was cut back by 10 bases and J by 5 bases. This CDR3 contains 13 residues. In DNA, the CDR3 is TGTGCCATCGTACTAGCGGGGGACAATGAGCAGTTCTTC. Translated, it gives CAIVLAGDNEQFF.

The chain couples TRBV27 to TRBJ2-1, with 7 nucleotides matching TRBD2. The CDR3 is made up of 16 amino acids. Germline values: CDR1 MNHEY, CDR2 SMNVEV (reference sequence). J lost 4 bases, V lost 5 bases, and 11 bases had no gene match. CDR3 nucleotides: TGTGCCAGCAGTCCGTCCTGGGGAGGGTGGTACAATGAGCAGTTCTTC. This encodes CASSPSWGGWYNEQFF.

The chain has TRBV7-9 and TRBJ1-1, with D possibly matching TRBD1 (5 bases). Trimming left V 1 base short and J 8 bases short, with 14 bases between. In germline, CDR1 is SEHNR, CDR2 FQNEAQ (reference sequence). This CDR3 spans 14 amino acids. Here the CDR3 reads CASSLGRDVREAFF. As DNA, the CDR3 is TGTGCCAGCAGCTTAGGCAGGGATGTTCGGGAAGCTTTCTTT.

The gene calls are TRBV11-2 and TRBJ2-3, with 7 bases fitting TRBD1. Germline V gives CDR1 SGHAT, CDR2 FQNNGV. The CDR3 loop spans 16 amino acids. V was clipped by 2 bases and J by 2 bases; unmatched bases: 7. CDR3 nucleotides: TGTGCCAGCAGCTTAAGGGGACAGACTTACACAGATACGCAGTATTTT. Amino acids: CASSLRGQTYTDTQYF.

The chain couples TRBV5-4 to TRBJ1-2; 8 bases line up with TRBD1. The trim removed 3 bases at V and 4 bases at J, leaving 2 bases unmatched. Per the germline V gene, CDR1 is SGHNT and CDR2 is YYREEE (reference sequence). The CDR3 consists of 13 residues. DNA of the CDR3: TGTGCCAGCAGCTACGGACAGGGCTATGGCTACACCTTC. It translates to CASSYGQGYGYTF.

This clone was seen a handful of times. J is TRBJ2-4 and V is TRBV6-1; no clear D gene. There are 15 residues in the CDR3. The germline V gene encodes CDR1 MNHNS and CDR2 SASEGT. V gave up 2 bases and J gave up 6 bases, with 14 bases separating them. The CDR3 sequence is CASSEYVGIRNIQYF. For the CDR3, the DNA is TGTGCCAGCAGTGAATACGTCGGTATAAGAAACATTCAGTACTTC.

This clone has only one observation. The chain combines TRBV7-3 with TRBJ2-1; 7 bases are a match to TRBD2. Germline V gives CDR1 SGHTA, CDR2 FQGTGA. This CDR3 spans 12 amino acids. V was pared by 1 base and J by 15 bases, with 6 bases of the junction left unmatched. CDR3 sequence reads: CASSLRGRGWFF. CDR3 sequence (DNA): TGTGCCAGCAGCTTAAGGGGGAGGGGTTGGTTCTTC. The whole variable domain, filled in from reference TRBV7-3 and TRBJ2-1, reads GAGVSQTPSNKVTEKGKYVELRCDPISGHTALYWYRQSLGQGPEFLIYFQGTGAADDSGLPNDRFFAVRPEGSVSTLKIQRTERGDSAVYLCASSLRGRGWFFGPGTRLTVL.

CDR3 in amino acids: CASSQLTGNEQYF. The CDR3, as DNA: TGTGCCAGCAGCCAACTAACAGGGAACGAGCAGTACTTC. The gene calls are TRBV4-2 and TRBJ2-7, with D perhaps TRBD1 (6 bases). Germline V gene data show CDR1 as LGHNA and CDR2 as YNFKEQ. The germline V and J ends were trimmed by 2 bases and 5 bases, with 10 bases remaining between them. The CDR3 runs to 13 residues.

This clone was seen just once. The chain has TRBV27 and TRBJ2-5; maybe TRBD2 (7 bases). The germline V gene has CDR1 MNHEY and CDR2 SMNVEV (reference sequence). The CDR3 runs 13 residues. Deletions cut 8 bases from V and 5 bases from J, with 15 bases between. The DNA of the CDR3 is TGTGCCAGCTCCACGGGGGGCATGGAGACCCAGTACTTC. Translating it yields CASSTGGMETQYF.

V and J are TRBV18 and TRBJ2-7; 7 bases align to TRBD1. This CDR3 is built from 14 residues. Germline values: CDR1 KGHSH, CDR2 LQKENI. The J segment lost 5 bases and the V segment lost 2 bases, leaving 6 bases of the junction unmatched. CDR3 nucleotide sequence: TGTGCCAGCTCACCAGTACAGGGGTCCCACGAGCAGTACTTC. Amino acids: CASSPVQGSHEQYF.

J is TRBJ1-6 and V is TRBV21-1; the table's D call, TRBD1, has no DNA check behind it. TRBV21-1 is a pseudogene segment. The CDR3 loop spans 17 amino acids. The CDR3 coding sequence is TGTGCCAGCAGCAAAGAGGCAGGCAGCTCCTATAATTCACCCCTCCACTTT. As protein: CASSKEAGSSYNSPLHF.

V gene TRBV29-1 combines with J gene TRBJ2-1; tentative D call: TRBD2 (6 bases). In germline, CDR1 is SQVTM, CDR2 ANQGSEA. Trimming took off 4 bases at V and 8 bases at J, with 18 bases between the two ends. This CDR3 is built from 14 residues. DNA of the CDR3: TGCAGCGTTGCCGGGGCGGGGAGTAGGTATGAGCAGTTCTTC. It specifies CSVAGAGSRYEQFF.

The chain is built from TRBV14 and TRBJ1-1; D unclear. The germline gives CDR1 SGHDN, CDR2 FVKESK. Deletions cut 5 bases from V and 2 bases from J, with 9 bases between. This CDR3 comprises 13 residues. CDR3 sequence reads: CASSIGLNTEAFF. The CDR3 nucleotides are TGTGCCAGCAGCATCGGACTCAACACTGAAGCTTTCTTT. Complete variable domain (other parts from reference TRBV14 and TRBJ1-1): EAGVTQFPSHSVIEKGQTVTLRCDPISGHDNLYWYRRVMGKEIKFLLHFVKESKQDESGMPNNRFLAERTGGTYSTLKVQPAELEDSGVYFCASSIGLNTEAFFGQGTRLTVV.

In regard to this clone: Compared with germline, one end of the junction differs, possibly owing to a read error. The chain employs TRBV7-9 and TRBJ1-5; 10 nucleotides line up with TRBD1. The CDR3 has 16 amino acids. From germline, CDR1 is SEHNR and CDR2 FQNEAQ (reference sequence). CDR3 sequence: CSSSLGTGEGDQPQHF. CDR3 coding DNA: TGTTCCAGCAGCCTAGGGACAGGGGAAGGAGATCAGCCCCAGCATTTT. Filled out from reference TRBV7-9 and TRBJ1-5, the complete variable domain reads DTGVSQNPRHKITKRGQNVTFRCDPISEHNRLYWYRQTLGQGPEFLTYFQNEAQLEKSRLLSDRFSAERPKGSFSTLEIQRTEQGDSAMYLCSSSLGTGEGDQPQHFGDGTRLSIL.

CDR3 in DNA: TGTGCCAGCAGCTTACCAAGGGGGCGAGGCTACACCTTC. It specifies CASSLPRGRGYTF. This chain links TRBV7-3 with TRBJ1-2, with TRBD1 identical over 7 bases. This CDR3 has 13 residues. V trimming: 2 bases; J trimming: 8 bases; junction bases outside the gene matches: 5. Germline V gives CDR1 SGHTA, CDR2 FQGTGA.

This chain connects TRBV11-2 to TRBJ2-5; D possibly corresponds to TRBD2 (6 bases). This CDR3 is built from 16 residues. Germline loops: CDR1 SGHAT, CDR2 FQNNGV. V lost 8 bases and J 1 base, leaving 20 bases between the germline ends. The CDR3 spells CASAGPPSDPQETQYF. The CDR3 DNA reads as TGTGCCAGCGCGGGGCCACCTTCGGACCCCCAAGAGACCCAGTACTTC.

The chain joins TRBV15 to TRBJ1-4; tentatively, D is TRBD1 (5 bases). CDR3 length: 14 residues. V lost 0 bases, J lost 7 bases, and 9 bases lay in between. Germline loops: CDR1 LNHNV, CDR2 YYDKDF (reference sequence). This chain's CDR3 is CATSRDRGAEKLFF. CDR3 nucleotides: TGTGCCACCAGCAGAGATCGTGGGGCTGAAAAACTGTTTTTT.

A few counts support this clone. This rearrangement joins TRBV27 to TRBJ2-1; TRBD2 matches at 12 bases. CDR3 length equals 19 residues. Germline V gene data show CDR1 as MNHEY and CDR2 as SMNVEV (reference sequence). The V segment lost 5 bases and the J segment 0 bases; nucleotides outside the gene matches: 11. The CDR3 reads CASSKLAGGLQGSYNEQFF. In nucleotides, the CDR3 is TGTGCCAGCAGTAAACTAGCGGGGGGCCTCCAAGGCTCCTACAATGAGCAGTTCTTC.

This clone was counted only a few times. This chain links TRBV6-5 with TRBJ2-1; no definite D call. Germline V lookup: CDR1 MNHEY, CDR2 SVGAGI. Trimming cost V 0 bases and J 9 bases, with 9 bases left between them. The CDR3 spans 13 residues. CDR3 coding DNA: TGTGCCAGCAGTTACTCTGAAAGAGGTGAGCAGTTCTTC. Amino acids: CASSYSERGEQFF.

About this clone itself: A read error may account for a junction end that differs from germline. This CDR3 is CASRLVPEDNQPQHF. CDR3 coding DNA: TGCGCCAGCAGATTGGTACCAGAAGACAATCAGCCCCAGCATTTT. The J gene is TRBJ1-5, the V gene TRBV5-1; D remains ambiguous. The germline gives CDR1 SGHRS, CDR2 YFSETQ. The CDR3 runs to 15 residues.